This T cell receptor beta chain is drawn from a study of T cell responses to AZD1222 COVID-19 vaccine. This clone occurred a few times. Antigen: not known. The CDR3 consists of 12 residues. With 5 bases clipped from V and 11 bases from J, the junction kept 6 bases outside the gene matches. The germline V gene encodes CDR1 SGHTA and CDR2 FQGNSA. Profiling relied on immunoSEQ multiplex PCR, and the TCRdb table lists in-frame clones only, not all of them. The table includes some 150,000 clones, roughly 93% detected once. Findings and limits, study-wide: The peak T cell response came first, and repertoires were sampled only after it. In a largely white British group with more females than males, clonal diversity was possibly underestimated. Spike-specific TCR breadth and depth grew following two AZD1222 doses. The reported proportion of spike-specific TCRs targeting unmutated variant regions was nearly half.

This TCR was recovered from an adult in good health. The sample consisted of peripheral blood, taken on day 0 of AZD1222 vaccination. The rearrangement links TRBV7-2 to TRBJ1-1; TRBD1 matches 9 bases. The CDR3 loop is CASSLIDRGAFF. The CDR3 DNA is TGTGCCAGCAGCCTCATAGACAGGGGGGCTTTCTTT.